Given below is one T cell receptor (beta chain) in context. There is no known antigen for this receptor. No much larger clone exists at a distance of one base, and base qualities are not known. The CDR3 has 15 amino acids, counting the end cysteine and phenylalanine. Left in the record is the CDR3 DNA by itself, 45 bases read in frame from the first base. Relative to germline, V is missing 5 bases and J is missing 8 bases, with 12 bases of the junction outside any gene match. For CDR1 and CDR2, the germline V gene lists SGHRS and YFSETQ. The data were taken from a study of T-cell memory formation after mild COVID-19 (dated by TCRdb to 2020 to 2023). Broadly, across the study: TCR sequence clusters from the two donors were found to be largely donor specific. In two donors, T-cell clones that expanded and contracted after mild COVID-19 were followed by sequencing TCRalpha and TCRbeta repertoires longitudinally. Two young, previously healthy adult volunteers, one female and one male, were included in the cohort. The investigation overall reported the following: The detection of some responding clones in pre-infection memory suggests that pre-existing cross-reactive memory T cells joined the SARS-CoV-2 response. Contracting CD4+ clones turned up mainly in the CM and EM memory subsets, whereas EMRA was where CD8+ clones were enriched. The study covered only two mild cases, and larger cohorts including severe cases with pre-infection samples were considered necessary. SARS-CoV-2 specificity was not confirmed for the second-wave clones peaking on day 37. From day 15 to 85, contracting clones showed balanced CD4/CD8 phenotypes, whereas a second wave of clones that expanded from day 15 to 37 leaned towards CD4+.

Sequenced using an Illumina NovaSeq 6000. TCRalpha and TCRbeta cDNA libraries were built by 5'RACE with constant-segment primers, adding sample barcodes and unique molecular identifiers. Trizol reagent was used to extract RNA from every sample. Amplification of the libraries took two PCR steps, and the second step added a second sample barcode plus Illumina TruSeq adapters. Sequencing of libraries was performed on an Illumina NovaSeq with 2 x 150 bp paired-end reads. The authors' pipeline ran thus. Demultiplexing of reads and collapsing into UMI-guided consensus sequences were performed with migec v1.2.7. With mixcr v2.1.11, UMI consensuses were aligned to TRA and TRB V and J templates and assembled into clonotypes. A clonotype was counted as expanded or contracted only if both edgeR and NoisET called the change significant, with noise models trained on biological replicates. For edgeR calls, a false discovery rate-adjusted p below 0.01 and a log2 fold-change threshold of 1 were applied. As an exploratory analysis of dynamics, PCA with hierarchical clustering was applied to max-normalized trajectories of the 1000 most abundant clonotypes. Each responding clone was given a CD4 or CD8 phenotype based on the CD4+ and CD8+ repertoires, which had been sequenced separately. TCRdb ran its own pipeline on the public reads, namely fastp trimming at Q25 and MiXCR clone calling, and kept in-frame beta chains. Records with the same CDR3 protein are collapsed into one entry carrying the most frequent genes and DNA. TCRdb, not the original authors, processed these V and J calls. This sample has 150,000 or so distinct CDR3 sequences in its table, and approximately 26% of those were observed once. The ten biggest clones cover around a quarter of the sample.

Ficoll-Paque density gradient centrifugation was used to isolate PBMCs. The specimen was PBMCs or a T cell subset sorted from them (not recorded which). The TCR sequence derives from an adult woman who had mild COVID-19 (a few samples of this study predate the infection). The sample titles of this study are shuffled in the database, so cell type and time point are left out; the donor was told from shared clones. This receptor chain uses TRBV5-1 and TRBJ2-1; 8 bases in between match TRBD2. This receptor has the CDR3 CASSPRWREVDEQFF. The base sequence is TGCGCCAGCAGTCCCCGTTGGCGGGAGGTGGATGAGCAGTTCTTC.